This TCR beta chain was sequenced in a study of blood T cell repertoires in COVID-19. In the study overall: Donors in the United States, Italy and Spain gave samples during acute or convalescent COVID-19. T cells, B-cell-depleted T cells, or PBMCs provided the cDNA or gDNA that served as material.

Donors were grouped by their self-reported clinical history. Using immunoSEQ multiplex PCR, the repertoire was profiled, and TCRdb retains in-frame clones only, with some absent. Altogether around 380,000 clones are present, approximately 89% being singletons, with the ten largest covering 1.3%. The receptor's source is a young man who had recovered from COVID-19. The sequencing input was PBMCs or T cells enriched from blood (not recorded which).

CDR3 sequence (DNA): TGTGCCAGCAGTTACTCGCGGGTTTTGAACACTGAAGCTTTCTTT. Protein: CASSYSRVLNTEAFF. The chain has TRBV6-5 and TRBJ1-1; D gene uncertain. Germline V lookup: CDR1 MNHEY, CDR2 SVGAGI. The length of the CDR3 is 15 residues. V was trimmed by 0 bases and J by 0 bases, leaving 8 bases between them.